This TCR beta chain comes out of a study of blood T cells in healthy people across ages. Findings of the study overall: CMV status of donors was not determined, possibly confounding expanded clonotype changes.

As for this clonotype: Its antigen is not known.

A J-beta primer mix and a sample-barcoded 5' primer were used in a second PCR of roughly 6 to 12 cycles. With 12 random nucleotides, a template-switch adaptor tagged each individual cDNA molecule. TCRdb processed the 5' RACE reads anew with MiXCR; each CDR3 protein has one entry. The table lists approximately 1.5 million distinct CDR3 sequences, about 42% of them singletons, with approximately 4% in the top ten. The sample comprised blood. This clonotype was sampled from a woman under 30 in good health.

The CDR3 protein is CSALRTGVYEQYF. CDR3 DNA sequence: TGCAGTGCCCTTAGGACAGGGGTCTACGAGCAGTACTTC. The V and J genes are TRBV20-1 and TRBJ2-7; 9 bases are shared with TRBD1. The V and J ends lost 6 bases and 3 bases, in that order; junction bases with no gene match: 6. This CDR3 contains 13 residues. Germline V gene lookup returns CDR1 DFQATT and CDR2 SNEGSKA (reference sequence).